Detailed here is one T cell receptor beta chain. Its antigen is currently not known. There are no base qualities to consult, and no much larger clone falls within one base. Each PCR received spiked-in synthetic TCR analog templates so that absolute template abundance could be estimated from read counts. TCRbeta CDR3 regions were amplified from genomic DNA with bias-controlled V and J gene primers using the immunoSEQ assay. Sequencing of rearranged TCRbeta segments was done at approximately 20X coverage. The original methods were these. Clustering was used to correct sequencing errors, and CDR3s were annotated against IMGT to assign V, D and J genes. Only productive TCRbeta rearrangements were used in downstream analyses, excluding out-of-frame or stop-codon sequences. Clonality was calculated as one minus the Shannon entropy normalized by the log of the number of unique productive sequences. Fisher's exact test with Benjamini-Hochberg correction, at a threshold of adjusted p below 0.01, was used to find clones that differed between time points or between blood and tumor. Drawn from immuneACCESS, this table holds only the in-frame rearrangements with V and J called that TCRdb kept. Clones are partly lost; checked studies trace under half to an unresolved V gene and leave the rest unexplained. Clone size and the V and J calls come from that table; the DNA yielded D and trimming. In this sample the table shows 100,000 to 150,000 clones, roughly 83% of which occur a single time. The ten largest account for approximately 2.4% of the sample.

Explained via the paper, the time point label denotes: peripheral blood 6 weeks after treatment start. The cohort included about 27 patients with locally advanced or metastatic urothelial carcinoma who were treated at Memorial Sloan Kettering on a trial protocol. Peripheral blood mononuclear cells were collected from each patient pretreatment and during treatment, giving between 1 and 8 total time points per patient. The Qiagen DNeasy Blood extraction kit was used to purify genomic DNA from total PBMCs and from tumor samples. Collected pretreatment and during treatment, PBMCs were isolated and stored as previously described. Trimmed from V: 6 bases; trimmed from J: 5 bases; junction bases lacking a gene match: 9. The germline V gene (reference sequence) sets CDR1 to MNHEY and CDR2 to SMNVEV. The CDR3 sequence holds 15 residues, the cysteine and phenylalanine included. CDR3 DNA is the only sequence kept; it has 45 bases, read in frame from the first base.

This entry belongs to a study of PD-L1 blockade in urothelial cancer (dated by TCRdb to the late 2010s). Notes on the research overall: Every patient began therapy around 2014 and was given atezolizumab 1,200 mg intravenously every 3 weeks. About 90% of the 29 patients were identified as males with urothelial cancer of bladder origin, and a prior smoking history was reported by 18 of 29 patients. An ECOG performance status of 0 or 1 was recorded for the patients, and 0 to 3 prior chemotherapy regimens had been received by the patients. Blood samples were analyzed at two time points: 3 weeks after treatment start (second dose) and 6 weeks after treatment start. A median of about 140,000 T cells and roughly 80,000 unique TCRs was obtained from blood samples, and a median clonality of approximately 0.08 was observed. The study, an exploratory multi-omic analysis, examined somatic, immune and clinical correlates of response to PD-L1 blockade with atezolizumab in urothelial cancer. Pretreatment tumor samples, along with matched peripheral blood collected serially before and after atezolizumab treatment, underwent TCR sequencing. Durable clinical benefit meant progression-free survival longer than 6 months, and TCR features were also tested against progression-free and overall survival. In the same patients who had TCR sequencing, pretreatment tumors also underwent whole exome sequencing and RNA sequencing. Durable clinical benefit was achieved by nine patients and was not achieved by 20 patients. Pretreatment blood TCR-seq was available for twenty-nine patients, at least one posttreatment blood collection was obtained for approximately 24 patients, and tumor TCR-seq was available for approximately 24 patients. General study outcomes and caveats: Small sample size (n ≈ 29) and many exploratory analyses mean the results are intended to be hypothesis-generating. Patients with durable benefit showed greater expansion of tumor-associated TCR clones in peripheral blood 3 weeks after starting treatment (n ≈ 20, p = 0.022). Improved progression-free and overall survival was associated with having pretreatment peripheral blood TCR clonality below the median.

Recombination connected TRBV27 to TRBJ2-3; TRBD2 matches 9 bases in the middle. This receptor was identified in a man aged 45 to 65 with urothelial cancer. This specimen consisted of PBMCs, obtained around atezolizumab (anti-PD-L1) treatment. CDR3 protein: CASRGISGSKDTQYF. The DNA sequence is TGTGCCAGCAGGGGGATTAGCGGGAGTAAAGATACGCAGTATTTT.